The 28 T cell receptor beta chains reported below all come from one sample, sequenced in a study of CD8 T cells in Susac syndrome (dated by TCRdb to about 2019). The method behind the library was the immunoSEQ multiplex PCR assay. RNA was extracted with the RNeasy kit and 0.5 to 1 ug was reverse transcribed using random hexamers. TCRdb took the public reads, trimmed them with fastp at Q25, ran MiXCR for clone calling and kept in-frame beta chains. Rows matching on CDR3 protein sequence are summarized as one entry with the most common DNA and genes. Present in this sample are 75,000 to 95,000 distinct CDR3 sequences, approximately 93% of which were seen just once. The ten most abundant clones make up roughly 0.47% of the sample. Sequencing was carried out using CD8+ T cells from PBMCs. Receptor source: a human donor with Susac syndrome.

V is TRBV27 and J is TRBJ1-1, with a possible D match to TRBD1 (6 bases). Looked up from germline, CDR1 is MNHEY and CDR2 is SMNVEV (reference sequence). This CDR3 is 15 amino acids long. V dropped 6 bases and J dropped 0 bases, with 14 bases sitting between them. The CDR3 sequence is CASSLTGQVNTEAFF. The CDR3 nucleotides read TGTGCCAGCAGCCTGACAGGTCAAGTGAACACTGAAGCTTTCTTT.

This clonotype appeared once. The chain joins TRBV4-3 to TRBJ2-1, with TRBD1 identical over 7 bases. There are 16 residues in the CDR3. CDR1 is LGHNA and CDR2 is YSLEER in the germline V gene. The V and J ends lost 0 bases and 8 bases, in that order; junction bases with no gene match: 10. The CDR3 loop reads CASSQETGRGGDEQFF. CDR3 coding DNA: TGCGCCAGCAGCCAAGAGACAGGGAGAGGTGGCGATGAGCAGTTCTTC.

The chain has TRBV2 and TRBJ2-2; a weak D match, TRBD1 (6 bases). The ends were cut back, 3 bases at V and 2 bases at J, with 10 bases in the middle. This CDR3 spans 15 amino acids. Germline V gene sequence: CDR1 SNHLY, CDR2 FYNNEI. This chain's CDR3 is CASSDRTANTGELFF. For the CDR3, the DNA is TGTGCCAGCAGTGACCGGACAGCCAACACCGGGGAGCTGTTTTTT.

In this sample, this clonotype turned up once. V and J are TRBV6-1 and TRBJ1-2; 10 bases are a match to TRBD1. The trim removed 2 bases at V and 8 bases at J, leaving 17 bases unmatched. CDR3 length: 18 amino acids. Per germline, CDR1 MNHNS and CDR2 SASEGT. Written as DNA, the CDR3 is TGTGCCAGCAGTGAATTTGAGGGACAGGGGCCATTCCCTATCGGCTACACCTTC. Amino acids: CASSEFEGQGPFPIGYTF.

J is TRBJ2-5 and V is TRBV4-2; maybe TRBD2 (6 bases). The CDR3 runs 15 residues. The V gene lost 2 bases and the J gene lost 4 bases, with 14 bases spanning the gap. CDR1 LGHNA and CDR2 YNFKEQ come from the germline V gene. CDR3 sequence reads: CASSQTLGSLETQYF. In nucleotides, the CDR3 is TGTGCCAGCAGCCAAACCCTCGGGAGTCTAGAGACCCAGTACTTC.

The V call is TRBV27, the J call TRBJ1-5; 7 bases agree with TRBD1. The CDR3 has 14 residues. The germline V gene has CDR1 MNHEY and CDR2 SMNVEV (reference sequence). V lost 3 bases and J lost 2; bases outside the gene matches: 1. CDR3 loop: CASSFGTGNQPQHF. The CDR3 nucleotides read TGTGCCAGCAGTTTCGGGACAGGCAATCAGCCCCAGCATTTT.

The rearrangement links TRBV5-8 to TRBJ2-1, with D possibly being TRBD1 (5 bases). V was pared by 4 bases and J by 6 bases, with 14 bases between. This CDR3 spans 14 amino acids. The germline CDR1 and CDR2 sequences are SGHTS and YDEGEE. The CDR3 loop is CASSQYGAINEQFF. The DNA for the CDR3 is TGTGCCAGCAGCCAGTATGGGGCAATCAATGAGCAGTTCTTC. The whole variable domain, filled in from reference TRBV5-8 and TRBJ2-1, reads EAGVTQSPTHLIKTRGQQATLRCSPISGHTSVYWYQQALGLGLQFLLWYDEGEERNRGNFPPRFSGRQFPNYSSELNVNALELEDSALYLCASSQYGAINEQFFGPGTRLTVL.

For this clonotype: A junction boundary mismatches the germline segment, possibly from a read error. The chain has TRBV6-4 and TRBJ2-3, with D tentatively TRBD1 or TRBD2 (5 bases each). The CDR3 covers 13 residues. The germline V gene has CDR1 MRHNA and CDR2 SNTAGT. CDR3 residues: CASSDQGPDKQYF. As DNA, the CDR3 is TGTGCCAGCAGTGACCAGGGACCTGATAAGCAGTATTTT.

This chain connects TRBV5-1 to TRBJ2-7; 10 positions agree with TRBD2. The CDR3 covers 14 residues. The V gene's germline CDR1 is SGHRS and CDR2 YFSETQ. The V gene end was trimmed by 0 bases and the J gene end by 6 bases; junction bases not matched to a gene: 3. The CDR3 is CASSLGLAGAEQYF. The CDR3 coding sequence is TGCGCCAGCAGCTTGGGTCTAGCGGGAGCCGAGCAGTACTTC.

Concerning this clonotype itself: Mismatch with germline at one junction end may stem from a read error. The chain uses TRBV23-1 and TRBJ1-4; tentative D call: TRBD1 (6 bases). TRBV23-1 is reported as an ORF; its role is uncertain. The CDR3 is made up of 17 amino acids. The CDR3 nucleotides read TGCGTCAGCAGTCAATCGATTTTCGCGCAGGGGAGGGAAAAACTGTTTTTT. This sequence encodes CVSSQSIFAQGREKLFF.

V is TRBV6-4 and J is TRBJ2-1; 8 nucleotides match TRBD1. This CDR3 has 13 amino acids. Germline V gene lookup returns CDR1 MRHNA and CDR2 SNTAGT. J was trimmed by 8 bases and V by 5 bases; bases with no gene match: 5. CDR3 loop: CASSLDRGHEQFF. CDR3 DNA sequence: TGTGCCAGCAGTCTCGACAGGGGCCATGAGCAGTTCTTC.

The chain links TRBV9 to TRBJ2-3, with a weak D call TRBD2 (5 bases). V was cut by 0 bases and J by 1 base, with 9 bases left in between. This CDR3 has 15 amino acids. Germline loops: CDR1 SGDLS, CDR2 YYNGEE. The CDR3 DNA reads TGTGCCAGCAGCGTAGGGGGAGAGGGCACAGATACGCAGTATTTT. Its protein is CASSVGGEGTDTQYF.

The rearrangement joins TRBV19 to TRBJ1-1; perhaps TRBD1 as D (5 bases). V gave up 9 bases and J gave up 6 bases, with 14 bases separating them. The CDR3 totals 12 residues. The germline CDR1 and CDR2 sequences are LNHDA and SQIVND (reference sequence). The CDR3 reads CASLAGTSEAFF. CDR3 DNA sequence: TGTGCCAGCCTTGCCGGGACTTCTGAAGCTTTCTTT.

The J gene is TRBJ2-7, the V gene TRBV19; D is possibly TRBD1 (6 bases). Germline-derived CDR1 and CDR2 are LNHDA and SQIVND (reference sequence). This CDR3 has 14 residues. Deletions cut 3 bases from V and 3 bases from J, with 12 bases between. This chain's CDR3 is CASSILGQSYEQYF. For the CDR3, the DNA is TGTGCCAGTAGTATTCTGGGACAAAGCTACGAGCAGTACTTC.

The chain joins TRBV5-1 to TRBJ1-2, with 7 nucleotides matching TRBD1. Trimming cost V 2 bases and J 2 bases; bases outside gene matches: 9. Looked up from germline, CDR1 is SGHRS and CDR2 is YFSETQ. The CDR3 loop spans 16 amino acids. The CDR3 spells CASSLRQGNTNYGYTF. The CDR3 nucleotides are TGCGCCAGCAGCTTACGACAGGGTAACACCAACTATGGCTACACCTTC.

The chain carries TRBV7-9 and TRBJ2-7, with TRBD1 identical over 7 bases. V lost 5 bases and J lost 3; bases outside the gene matches: 10. Looked up from germline, CDR1 is SEHNR and CDR2 is FQNEAQ (reference sequence). CDR3 size: 15 residues. The CDR3 DNA sequence: TGTGCCAGCAGCCCGTACTCAGGGGGAGACTACGAGCAGTACTTC. Translating it yields CASSPYSGGDYEQYF.

This clonotype occurred a few times. V usage is TRBV4-2 and J usage is TRBJ1-3; D remains unclear. This CDR3 contains 15 residues. The germline gives CDR1 LGHNA, CDR2 YNFKEQ. V dropped 5 bases and J dropped 0 bases, with 11 bases sitting between them. CDR3 bases: TGTGCCAGCAGCGAAGGACGGTTCTCTGGAAACACCATATATTTT. Protein product: CASSEGRFSGNTIYF.

V usage is TRBV3-1 and J usage is TRBJ2-1, with 9 bases identical to TRBD1. Looked up from germline, CDR1 is LGHDT and CDR2 is YNNKEL (reference sequence). The CDR3 sequence is 15 residues long. Trimming took 1 base from V and 3 from J; bases not matched to a gene: 1. CDR3 in amino acids: CASSQGQGGYNEQFF. The CDR3 nucleotides are TGTGCCAGCAGCCAAGGACAGGGGGGCTACAATGAGCAGTTCTTC.

The genes are TRBV28 and TRBJ2-2, with TRBD1 matching 7 bases. V shed 2 bases and J 2 bases; nucleotides not matched to a gene: 2. CDR3 length: 15 amino acids. In germline, CDR1 is MDHEN, CDR2 SYDVKM. CDR3 bases: TGTGCCAGCAGTTTAACAGGGGACAACACCGGGGAGCTGTTTTTT. It specifies CASSLTGDNTGELFF.

This sequence joins TRBV3-1 and TRBJ1-6, with D uncertain. The CDR3 consists of 13 residues. The germline V gene encodes CDR1 LGHDT and CDR2 YNNKEL (reference sequence). Trimming removed 7 bases from V and 7 bases from J, with 11 bases in between. The CDR3, as DNA: TGTGCCAGCAAAGATAAACTGAATTCACCCCTCCACTTT. It is translated as CASKDKLNSPLHF. Using reference TRBV3-1 and TRBJ1-6 for the parts outside the CDR3, the full variable domain is DTAVSQTPKYLVTQMGNDKSIKCEQNLGHDTMYWYKQDSKKFLKIMFSYNNKELIINETVPNRFSPKSPDKAHLNLHINSLELGDSAVYFCASKDKLNSPLHFGNGTRLTVT.

The rearrangement uses TRBV7-9 and TRBJ1-1; TRBD1 might be the D (6 bases). The V gene's germline CDR1 is SEHNR and CDR2 FQNEAQ (reference sequence). V was clipped by 5 bases and J by 1 base, with 11 bases between them. The CDR3 sequence is 14 residues long. The CDR3 bases are TGTGCCAGCAGCGGGGGGACATCGAACACTGAAGCTTTCTTT. Amino acids: CASSGGTSNTEAFF.

This clonotype was detected a few times. This chain's CDR3 is CASSPTAGTGWLNEQFF. Written as DNA, the CDR3 is TGTGCCAGCTCACCTACGGCGGGGACAGGGTGGTTGAATGAGCAGTTCTTC. The chain couples TRBV18 to TRBJ2-1, with TRBD1 matching 9 bases. Germline V gene lookup returns CDR1 KGHSH and CDR2 LQKENI. CDR3 length: 17 amino acids. Trimming cost V 3 bases and J 7 bases; bases outside gene matches: 13.

The rearrangement joins TRBV29-1 to TRBJ1-2, with a possible D match to TRBD1 (5 bases). V lost 6 bases and J 6 bases, leaving 26 bases between the germline ends. Germline V gene sequence: CDR1 SQVTM, CDR2 ANQGSEA. The CDR3 length is 16 residues. The CDR3 sequence: CSVTQPSTRGDHGYTF. For the CDR3, the DNA is TGCAGCGTCACCCAACCCTCCACAAGGGGAGATCATGGCTACACCTTC.

The V and J genes are TRBV7-2 and TRBJ1-5; D not resolved. The V end lost 2 bases, the J end lost 2 bases, and 4 bases lay between the germline ends. Per the germline V gene, CDR1 is SGHTA and CDR2 is FQGNSA. The CDR3 has 13 amino acids. The CDR3 DNA is TGTGCCAGCAGCTTAAAGGGCAATCAGCCCCAGCATTTT. Amino acid sequence: CASSLKGNQPQHF.

J is TRBJ1-1 and V is TRBV7-9; TRBD1 might be the D (6 bases). CDR1 and CDR2 from the germline V gene are SEHNR and FQNEAQ (reference sequence). The V end lost 4 bases, the J end lost 0 bases, and 18 bases lay between the germline ends. The CDR3 covers 17 residues. Here the CDR3 DNA reads TGTGCCAGCAGCTCAAGCCTACAGGGAGCCCTGAACACTGAAGCTTTCTTT. It yields the protein CASSSSLQGALNTEAFF. Combining the CDR3 with reference TRBV7-9 and TRBJ1-1 gives the whole variable domain DTGVSQNPRHKITKRGQNVTFRCDPISEHNRLYWYRQTLGQGPEFLTYFQNEAQLEKSRLLSDRFSAERPKGSFSTLEIQRTEQGDSAMYLCASSSSLQGALNTEAFFGQGTRLTVV.

The gene calls are TRBV7-9 and TRBJ2-3; 8 bases match TRBD1. The CDR3 spans 15 residues. Germline V gene data show CDR1 as SEHNR and CDR2 as FQNEAQ (reference sequence). Unmatched junction bases numbered 6, after V lost 4 bases and J lost 3 bases. The CDR3 sequence: CASSWRTGSTDTQYF. For the CDR3, the DNA is TGTGCCAGCAGCTGGCGGACAGGGAGTACAGATACGCAGTATTTT.

This clonotype was observed once. The chain employs TRBV10-1 and TRBJ2-1; D not certain. The CDR3 runs to 14 residues. Trimming took off 0 bases at V and 6 bases at J, with 9 bases between the two ends. Germline loops: CDR1 WNHNN, CDR2 SYGVQD (reference sequence). In nucleotides, the CDR3 is TGCGCCAGCAGTGAGTCAATGTCCATCAATGAGCAGTTCTTC. As protein: CASSESMSINEQFF.

This clonotype was observed once. The V call is TRBV30, the J call TRBJ1-6; maybe TRBD1 (5 bases). Germline CDR1 reads GTSNPN; CDR2 reads SVGIG (reference sequence). Trimming removed 0 bases at V and 7 bases at J, with 25 bases between. This CDR3 region has 19 residues. In DNA, the CDR3 is TGTGCCTGGAGTGTACGGGGCAGGGAATACGCTCGGGACAATTCACCCCTCCACTTT. Protein sequence: CAWSVRGREYARDNSPLHF. Combining the CDR3 with reference TRBV30 and TRBJ1-6 gives the whole variable domain SQTIHQWPATLVQPVGSPLSLECTVEGTSNPNLYWYRQAAGRGLQLLFYSVGIGQISSEVPQNLSASRPQDRQFILSSKKLLLSDSGFYLCAWSVRGREYARDNSPLHFGNGTRLTVT.